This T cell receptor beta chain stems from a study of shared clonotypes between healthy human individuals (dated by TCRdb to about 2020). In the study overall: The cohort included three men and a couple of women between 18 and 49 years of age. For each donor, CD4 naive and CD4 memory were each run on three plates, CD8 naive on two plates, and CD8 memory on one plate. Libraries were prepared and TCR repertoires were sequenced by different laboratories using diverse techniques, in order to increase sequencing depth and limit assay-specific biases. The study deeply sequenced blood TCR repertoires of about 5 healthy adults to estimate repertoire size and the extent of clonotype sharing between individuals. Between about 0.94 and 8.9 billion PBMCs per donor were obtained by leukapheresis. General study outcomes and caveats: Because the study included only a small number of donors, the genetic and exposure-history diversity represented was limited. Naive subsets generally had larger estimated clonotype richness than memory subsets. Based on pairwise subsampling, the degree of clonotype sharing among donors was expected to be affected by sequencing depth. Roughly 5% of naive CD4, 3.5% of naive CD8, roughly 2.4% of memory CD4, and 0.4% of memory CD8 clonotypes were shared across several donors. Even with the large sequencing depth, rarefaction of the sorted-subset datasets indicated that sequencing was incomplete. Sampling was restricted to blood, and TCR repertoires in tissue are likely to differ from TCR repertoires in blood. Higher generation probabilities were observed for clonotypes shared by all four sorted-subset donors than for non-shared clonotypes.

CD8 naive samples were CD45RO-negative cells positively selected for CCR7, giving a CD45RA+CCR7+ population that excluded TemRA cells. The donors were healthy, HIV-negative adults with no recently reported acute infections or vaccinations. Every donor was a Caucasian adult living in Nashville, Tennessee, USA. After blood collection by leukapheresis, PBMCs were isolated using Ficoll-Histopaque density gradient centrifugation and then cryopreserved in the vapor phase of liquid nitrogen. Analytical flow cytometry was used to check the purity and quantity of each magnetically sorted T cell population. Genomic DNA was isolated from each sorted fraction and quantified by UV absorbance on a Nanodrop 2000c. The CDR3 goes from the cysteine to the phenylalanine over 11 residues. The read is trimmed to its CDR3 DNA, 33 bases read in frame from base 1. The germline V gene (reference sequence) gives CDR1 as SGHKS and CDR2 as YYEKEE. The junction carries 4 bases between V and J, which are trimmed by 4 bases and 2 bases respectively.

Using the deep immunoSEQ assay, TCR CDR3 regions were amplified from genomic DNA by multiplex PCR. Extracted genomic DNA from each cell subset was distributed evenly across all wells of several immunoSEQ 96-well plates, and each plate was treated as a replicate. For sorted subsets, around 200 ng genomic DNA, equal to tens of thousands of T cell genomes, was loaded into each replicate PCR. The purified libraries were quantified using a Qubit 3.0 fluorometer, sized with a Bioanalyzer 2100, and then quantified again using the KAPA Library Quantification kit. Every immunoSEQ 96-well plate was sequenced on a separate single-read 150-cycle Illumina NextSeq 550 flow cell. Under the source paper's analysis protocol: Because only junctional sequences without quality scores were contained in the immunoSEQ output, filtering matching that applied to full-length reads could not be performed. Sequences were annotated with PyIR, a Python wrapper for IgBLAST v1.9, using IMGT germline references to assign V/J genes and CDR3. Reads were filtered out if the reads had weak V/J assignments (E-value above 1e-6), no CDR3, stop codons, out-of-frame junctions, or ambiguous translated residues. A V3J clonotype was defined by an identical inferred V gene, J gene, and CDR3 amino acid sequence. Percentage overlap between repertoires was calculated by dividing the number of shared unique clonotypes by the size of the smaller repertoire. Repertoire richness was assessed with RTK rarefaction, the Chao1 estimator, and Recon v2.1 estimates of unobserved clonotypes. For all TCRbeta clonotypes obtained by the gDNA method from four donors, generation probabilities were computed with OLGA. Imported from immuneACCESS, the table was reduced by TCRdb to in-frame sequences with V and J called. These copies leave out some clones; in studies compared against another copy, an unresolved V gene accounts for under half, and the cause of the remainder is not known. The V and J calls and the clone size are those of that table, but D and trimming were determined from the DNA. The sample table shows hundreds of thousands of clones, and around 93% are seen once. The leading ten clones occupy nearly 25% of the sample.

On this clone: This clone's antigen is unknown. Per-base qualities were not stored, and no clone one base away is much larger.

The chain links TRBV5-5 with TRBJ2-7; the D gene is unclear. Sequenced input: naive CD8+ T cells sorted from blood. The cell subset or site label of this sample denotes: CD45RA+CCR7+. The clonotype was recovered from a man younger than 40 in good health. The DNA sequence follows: TGTGCCAGCAGCGTCGCCTACGAGCAGTACTTC. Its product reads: CASSVAYEQYF. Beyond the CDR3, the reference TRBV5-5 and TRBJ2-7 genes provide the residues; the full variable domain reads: DAGVTQSPTHLIKTRGQQVTLRCSPISGHKSVSWYQQVLGQGPQFIFQYYEKEERGRGNFPDRFSARQFPNYSSELNVNALLLGDSALYLCASSVAYEQYFGPGTRLTVT.